This record looks at one TCR beta chain sequence and its context. Its specificity is unknown. This sample was included in a study of cytomegalovirus exposure and HLA in healthy donors. Study context: Of all 400 or so donors who were genotyped, 75% to 85% belonged to the Caucasian-associated ancestry cluster. Study results and limitations: A later look showed TCR association rates differing by HLA locus, highest for DRB1 and lowest for HLA-C. Versus the roughly 670-donor mean, an Asian-associated ancestry cluster reportedly showed fewer N-insertions in a later analysis.

It was with 60 Vbeta and 13 Jbeta primers that the PCR ran. Method: immunoSEQ multiplex PCR; TCRdb's copy keeps in-frame clones and lacks some. Of 95,000 to 100,000 clones listed, around four fifths are singletons. The CDR3 has 14 amino acids. Germline V lookup: CDR1 SGHRS, CDR2 YFSETQ. Trimming removed 5 bases from V and 3 bases from J; junction bases left unmatched: 5. The receptor's source is a man aged 35 to 55 in good health and CMV-seronegative. The chain combines TRBV5-1 with TRBJ2-3; TRBD2 matches at 8 bases. Sample: PBMCs. CDR3 in DNA: TGCGCCAGCAGGCGGGGGGTAGAGACAGATACGCAGTATTTT. It specifies CASRRGVETDTQYF.